This T cell receptor beta chain was obtained from a study of OX40 agonist ivuxolimab in advanced cancers. Study at large: Melanoma, hepatocellular carcinoma, head and neck or renal cell cancer occurred in dose-escalation patients. Regarding the study as a whole: Researchers report that CD8+ T cells had, on average, more expanded clones than CD4+.

V was trimmed by 3 bases and J by 8 bases, leaving 8 bases between them. CDR3 length: 13 residues. Germline values: CDR1 MGHRA, CDR2 YSYEKL. Turning to this clone: Its antigen is still unknown.

The assay was immunoSEQ multiplex PCR, and TCRdb's table has in-frame clones only and misses some. The sample has some 95,000 clones; 90% to 95% are singletons. The sequence was collected from an adult with an advanced solid tumor such as melanoma, head and neck, liver or kidney cancer. The starting material was CD4+ or CD8+ T cells sorted from blood, obtained in a trial of the OX40 agonist ivuxolimab. V usage is TRBV4-1 and J usage is TRBJ2-6; D is unclear. The CDR3 protein is CASSQPLTNVLTF. CDR3 in DNA: TGCGCCAGCAGCCAGCCCCTTACCAACGTCCTGACTTTC.